Listed here are 2 T cell receptor beta chains from one sample, sequenced in a study of T-cell memory formation after mild COVID-19. TCRdb analysed the 5' RACE reads with MiXCR anew, one entry per CDR3 protein. Here the sample spans hundreds of thousands of distinct CDR3 sequences, less than 20% being singletons. Sequencing was carried out using PBMCs or a T cell subset sorted from them (not recorded which). Source of these receptors: a man aged 18-30 years who had mild COVID-19 (a few samples of this study predate the infection). Cell type and time point are not known.

The chain joins TRBV5-1 to TRBJ1-1; no clear D gene. Germline CDR1 is SGHRS and CDR2 is YFSETQ. V was shortened by 4 bases and J by 4 bases, with 11 bases between the two germline ends. The CDR3 loop spans 13 amino acids. DNA for the CDR3: TGCGCCAGCAGCGCCGGGGTCACCACTGAAGCTTTCTTT. It is translated as CASSAGVTTEAFF.

This clonotype showed up just a few times. The chain carries TRBV18 and TRBJ2-2, with D perhaps matching TRBD2 (5 bases). Trimming removed 3 bases at V and 4 bases at J, with 6 bases between. Germline assignment: CDR1 KGHSH and CDR2 LQKENI. This CDR3 region has 13 residues. Here the CDR3 reads CASSPRGTGELFF. CDR3 nucleotide sequence: TGTGCCAGCTCACCCCGGGGCACCGGGGAGCTGTTTTTT.